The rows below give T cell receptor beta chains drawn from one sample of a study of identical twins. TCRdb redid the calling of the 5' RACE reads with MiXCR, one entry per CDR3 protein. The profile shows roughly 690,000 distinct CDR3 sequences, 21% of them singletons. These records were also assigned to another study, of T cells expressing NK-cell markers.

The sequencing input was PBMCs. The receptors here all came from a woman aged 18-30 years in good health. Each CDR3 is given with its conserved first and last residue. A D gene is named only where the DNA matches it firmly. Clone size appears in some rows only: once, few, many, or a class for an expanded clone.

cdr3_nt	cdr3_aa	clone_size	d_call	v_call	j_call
TGCGCCAGCAGCTTGAGGGGAGATAGCAATCAGCCCCAGCATTTT	CASSLRGDSNQPQHF	NA	NA	TRBV5-1	TRBJ1-5
TGCGCCAGCAGCTTGGAACAGGGCAGCACTGAAGCTTTCTTT	CASSLEQGSTEAFF	NA	NA	TRBV5-1	TRBJ1-1
TGTGCCAGCAGTCCCCTGCGGGGGGCTAAATACTTC	CASSPLRGAKYF	NA	TRBD2	TRBV12-3/TRBV12-4	TRBJ2-7
TGTGCCAGCAGTCCCAGCTGGGGCACTGAAGCTTTCTTT	CASSPSWGTEAFF	NA	NA	TRBV6-1	TRBJ1-1
TGCAGTGCTAGAGATTATCGTAGTGGCCCGACAGGGAGCTCCTACGAGCAGTACTTC	CSARDYRSGPTGSSYEQYF	few	TRBD1	TRBV20-1	TRBJ2-7
TGTGCCACTAGGGGACAGTACTACGAGCAGTACTTC	CATRGQYYEQYF	once	TRBD1	TRBV19	TRBJ2-7
TGTGCCAGCAGCTTCGGGCAGGGCCTGGGGGAGCAGTACTTC	CASSFGQGLGEQYF	NA	NA	TRBV5-5	TRBJ2-7
TGTGCCAGCAGCCCGAGGAGCGGGAGGGCCGGGTGGCACAATGAGCAGTTCTTC	CASSPRSGRAGWHNEQFF	few	TRBD2	TRBV3-1	TRBJ2-1
TGTGCCATCAGAGGCGACAGTCACACTGAAGCTTTCTTT	CAIRGDSHTEAFF	NA	NA	TRBV10-3	TRBJ1-1
TGCGCCAGCAGCCTCACAGGGAGCAGCAATGAGCAGTTCTTC	CASSLTGSSNEQFF	few	NA	TRBV5-1	TRBJ2-1